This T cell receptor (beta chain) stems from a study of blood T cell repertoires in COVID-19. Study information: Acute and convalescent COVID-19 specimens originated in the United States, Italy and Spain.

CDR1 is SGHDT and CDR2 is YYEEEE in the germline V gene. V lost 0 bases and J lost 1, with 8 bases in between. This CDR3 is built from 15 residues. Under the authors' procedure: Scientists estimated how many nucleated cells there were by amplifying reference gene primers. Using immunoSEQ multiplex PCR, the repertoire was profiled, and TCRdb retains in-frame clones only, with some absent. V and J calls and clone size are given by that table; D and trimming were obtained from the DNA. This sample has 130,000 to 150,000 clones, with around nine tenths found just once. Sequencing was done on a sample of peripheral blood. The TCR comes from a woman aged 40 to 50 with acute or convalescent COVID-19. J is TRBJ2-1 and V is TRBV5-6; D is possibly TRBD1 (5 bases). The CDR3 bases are TGTGCCAGCAGCTTGGGACAGACTTCCTACAATGAGCAGTTCTTC. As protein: CASSLGQTSYNEQFF.